This T cell receptor (beta chain) was captured in a study of shared clonotypes between healthy human individuals. At the level of the study: A couple of female and a few male donors aged 18 to 49 were enrolled.

Of note for this clone: Antigen: not known.

In the study's own analysis: ImmunoSEQ yielded junction-only sequences lacking quality scores, so filtering differed. Generated by immunoSEQ multiplex PCR, the TCRdb table keeps only in-frame clones and is missing some. Clone size and V and J calls were adopted from that table, with D and trimming inferred from the DNA. The sample has around 690,000 clones, around 91% seen once. Findings of the study overall: Estimated clonotype richness was generally higher in naive than memory subsets.

Germline V gives CDR1 SEHNR, CDR2 FQNEAQ (reference sequence). V dropped 5 bases and J dropped 0 bases, with 23 bases sitting between them. This CDR3 has 19 amino acids. The receptor's source is a man aged 18-30 years in good health. Some clones in this sample may be carry-over from other donors' samples. The V gene is TRBV7-9, the J gene TRBJ2-4; either TRBD1 or TRBD2 may supply D (5 bases each). The sequencing input was memory CD8+ T cells from PBMCs. Subset defined: CD45RO+ cells pooled with CCR7-negative TemRA cells. In DNA, the CDR3 is TGTGCCAGCAGCGGTTCCGTCCAACGAGGGGAGTCAGCCAAAAACATTCAGTACTTC. Its translation: CASSGSVQRGESAKNIQYF.